The entry below describes one TCR beta chain. This sample stems from a study of T cell changes during pregnancy in multiple sclerosis. Repertoires were generated with immunoSEQ multiplex PCR, while TCRdb's copy carries only in-frame clones and drops some. The sample has tens of thousands of clones; around 90% are singletons. Sequences were derived from CD4+ T cells from peripheral blood mononuclear cells, sampled in the second trimester of pregnancy. The TCR was taken from a female donor with multiple sclerosis, enrolled in a pregnancy study.

Here the CDR3 DNA reads TGTGCCAGCAGCTTACCGGTTCGTCTCGCGGGGAGTTACAATGAGCAGTTCTTC. Its protein is CASSLPVRLAGSYNEQFF. The chain couples TRBV7-9 to TRBJ2-1, with D perhaps matching TRBD2 (6 bases). This CDR3 is built from 18 residues. Trimming pared 2 bases from V and 4 bases from J, leaving 21 bases between. The V gene's germline CDR1 is SEHNR and CDR2 FQNEAQ (reference sequence).